The 25 T cell receptor beta chains in this list originate from one sample, sequenced in a study of PD-L1 blockade in urothelial cancer. Time point indicated: peripheral blood 6 weeks after treatment start. The method was immunoSEQ multiplex PCR; TCRdb's version includes in-frame clones alone and lacks a portion of them. The sample yields about 50,000 clones, around 89% seen once. The material sequenced was PBMCs, taken around atezolizumab (anti-PD-L1) treatment. The source is a man between 60 and 75 years old with urothelial cancer.

This chain's CDR3 is CASREVGGDAEAFF. The CDR3 DNA reads as TGTGCCAGCAGAGAGGTGGGAGGTGACGCTGAAGCTTTCTTT. The rearrangement uses TRBV6-1 and TRBJ1-1; no firm D call. The germline V gene encodes CDR1 MNHNS and CDR2 SASEGT. Trimming took 6 bases from V and 6 from J, leaving 17 bases between them. The CDR3 length is 14 residues.

The genes are TRBV5-1 and TRBJ2-2; TRBD2 agrees at 10 bases. The CDR3 contains 16 residues. Germline loops: CDR1 SGHRS, CDR2 YFSETQ. J was trimmed by 6 bases and V by 0 bases; bases with no gene match: 5. The CDR3 nucleotides are TGCGCCAGCAGCTTGGTGCCTAGCGGGAGAGCCGGGGAGCTGTTTTTT. Translation: CASSLVPSGRAGELFF.

V and J are TRBV19 and TRBJ1-3; 10 bases fit TRBD1. Germline V gene sequence: CDR1 LNHDA, CDR2 SQIVND (reference sequence). Germline trimming cut 4 bases from V and 2 bases from J; bases unmatched to any gene: 2. The CDR3 covers 15 residues. Here the CDR3 reads CASSSGTGAGNTIYF. CDR3 sequence (DNA): TGTGCCAGTAGTAGCGGGACAGGGGCTGGAAACACCATATATTTT. The full variable domain, rest sourced from reference TRBV19 and TRBJ1-3, is DGGITQSPKYLFRKEGQNVTLSCEQNLNHDAMYWYRQDPGQGLRLIYYSQIVNDFQKGDIAEGYSVSREKKESFPLTVTSAQKNPTAFYLCASSSGTGAGNTIYFGEGSWLTVV.

The gene calls are TRBV2 and TRBJ2-5, with D possibly TRBD2 on 6 matching bases. The CDR3 contains 14 residues. Looked up from germline, CDR1 is SNHLY and CDR2 is FYNNEI. The V and J ends lost 6 bases and 3 bases respectively, with 14 bases between them. CDR3: CASSWGLIEETQYF. The CDR3, as DNA: TGTGCCAGCAGCTGGGGACTGATTGAAGAGACCCAGTACTTC.

V and J are TRBV7-6 and TRBJ2-7; weak D call: TRBD2 (6 bases). Germline V gene lookup returns CDR1 SGHVS and CDR2 FNYEAQ. The V end was cut by 0 bases, the J end by 0 bases, with 15 bases between. The CDR3 is 17 amino acids. The CDR3 reads CASSLASDYPSSYEQYF. The DNA of the CDR3 is TGTGCCAGCAGCTTAGCCTCGGACTATCCTAGCTCCTACGAGCAGTACTTC.

V is TRBV5-3 and J is TRBJ2-1, with TRBD2 matching over 14 bases. TRBV5-3 is classed as an ORF, of uncertain function. The CDR3 runs 17 residues. Germline trimming cut 4 bases from V and 9 bases from J; bases unmatched to any gene: 12. The CDR3 is CARSIRLAGGRGSEQFF. CDR3 sequence (DNA): TGTGCCAGAAGCATCCGACTAGCGGGAGGGCGGGGTAGTGAGCAGTTCTTC.

The J gene is TRBJ1-1, the V gene TRBV7-2; D perhaps matches TRBD1 (6 bases). This CDR3 is 14 amino acids long. With 1 base removed from V and 5 bases from J, the gap between germline ends came to 11 bases. Germline CDR1 is SGHTA and CDR2 is FQGNSA. CDR3 region: CASSLVSRGTEAFF. Written as DNA, the CDR3 is TGTGCCAGCAGCTTAGTCTCCAGGGGTACTGAAGCTTTCTTT.

This rearrangement joins TRBV6-5 to TRBJ2-1; maybe TRBD2 (6 bases). This CDR3 region has 12 residues. CDR1 is MNHEY, CDR2 SVGAGI, per germline. V shed 5 bases and J shed 7 bases, with 9 bases lying between them. CDR3 amino acids: CASSRLGNEQFF. The CDR3 bases are TGTGCCAGCAGTCGACTAGGAAATGAGCAGTTCTTC.

CDR3 sequence (DNA): TGTGCCATCAGTGCTAGCGGGATAAGCACAGATACGCAGTATTTT. Its translation is CAISASGISTDTQYF. The chain uses TRBV10-3 and TRBJ2-3; TRBD2 matches 9 bases. J was trimmed by 0 bases and V by 4 bases; bases with no gene match: 2. CDR1 and CDR2 (germline): ENHRY, SYGVKD. This CDR3 is built from 15 residues.

The chain carries TRBV18 and TRBJ1-1; possible D gene TRBD1, 6 bases. CDR3 length: 15 residues. V dropped 4 bases and J dropped 1 base, with 13 bases sitting between them. The germline CDR1 and CDR2 sequences are KGHSH and LQKENI. The CDR3 DNA reads TGTGCCAGCTCACGCGGACAGCAAGGGAACACTGAAGCTTTCTTT. Protein sequence: CASSRGQQGNTEAFF.

The chain uses TRBV20-1 and TRBJ2-1; D remains ambiguous. The CDR3 has 11 amino acids. Germline V gene data show CDR1 as DFQATT and CDR2 as SNEGSKA (reference sequence). With 4 bases removed from V and 5 bases from J, the gap between germline ends came to 6 bases. The CDR3: CSATSDNEQFF. The CDR3 DNA reads TGCAGTGCTACAAGCGACAATGAGCAGTTCTTC.

V gene TRBV5-1 combines with J gene TRBJ2-7, with 9 bases identical to TRBD1. This CDR3 has 15 amino acids. Germline CDR1 and CDR2: SGHRS and YFSETQ. V trimming: 4 bases; J trimming: 4 bases; junction bases outside the gene matches: 9. CDR3 DNA: TGCGCCAGCAGCAGCGGGACAGGGTGGTGGTACGAGCAGTACTTC. It encodes CASSSGTGWWYEQYF.

In regard to this clone: At the DNA level, this CDR3 is encoded by other sequences in the same sample as well. This chain joins TRBV29-1 and TRBJ2-1; weak D call: TRBD2 (7 bases). Trimming left V 8 bases short and J 0 bases short, with 14 bases between. Germline values: CDR1 SQVTM, CDR2 ANQGSEA. The CDR3 consists of 14 residues. The CDR3 protein is CSFGGTYSYNEQFF. The CDR3 bases are TGCAGCTTCGGGGGGACATACTCCTACAATGAGCAGTTCTTC.

This clone was picked up a small number of times. The rearrangement links TRBV9 to TRBJ1-3; a possible D gene is TRBD1 (5 bases). V gave up 1 base and J gave up 0 bases, with 14 bases separating them. The V gene's germline CDR1 is SGDLS and CDR2 YYNGEE. The CDR3 runs to 17 residues. The CDR3 reads CASSVSVGRPSGNTIYF. As DNA, the CDR3 is TGTGCCAGCAGCGTATCCGTGGGGCGGCCCTCTGGAAACACCATATATTTT.

V and J are TRBV6-5 and TRBJ1-2; D is uncertain. The V and J ends lost 4 bases and 8 bases respectively, with 17 bases between them. The CDR3 is made up of 14 amino acids. From germline, CDR1 is MNHEY and CDR2 SVGAGI. CDR3 loop: CASSLSPTGSGYTF. The CDR3 DNA reads TGTGCCAGCAGTTTGTCCCCAACGGGGAGCGGCTACACCTTC.

This clone was detected once. V gene TRBV5-4 combines with J gene TRBJ1-4; no definite D call. Deletions cut 5 bases from V and 3 bases from J, with 11 bases between. Germline CDR1 and CDR2: SGHNT and YYREEE (reference sequence). The CDR3 has 14 residues. The CDR3 nucleotides are TGTGCCAGCAGGACTGTAGCGTCTAATGAAAAACTGTTTTTT. It codes for CASRTVASNEKLFF. Full variable domain (missing parts from reference TRBV5-4 and TRBJ1-4): ETGVTQSPTHLIKTRGQQVTLRCSSQSGHNTVSWYQQALGQGPQFIFQYYREEENGRGNFPPRFSGLQFPNYSSELNVNALELDDSALYLCASRTVASNEKLFFGSGTQLSVL.

The V call is TRBV7-2, the J call TRBJ1-3; 9 nucleotides align to TRBD1. Germline assignment: CDR1 SGHTA and CDR2 FQGNSA. CDR3 length: 15 amino acids. V gave up 5 bases and J gave up 2 bases; unmatched junction bases: 4. DNA for the CDR3: TGTGCCAGCAGCCCTACAGGGGGCACTGGAAACACCATATATTTT. Translated, it gives CASSPTGGTGNTIYF. Full variable domain (rest looked up from reference TRBV7-2 and TRBJ1-3): GAGVSQSPSNKVTEKGKDVELRCDPISGHTALYWYRQSLGQGLEFLIYFQGNSAPDKSGLPSDRFSAERTGGSVSTLTIQRTQQEDSAVYLCASSPTGGTGNTIYFGEGSWLTVV.

The chain uses TRBV14 and TRBJ2-5; D may be TRBD1 (6 bases). This CDR3 has 11 amino acids. CDR1 is SGHDN and CDR2 is FVKESK in the germline V gene. Trimming shortened V by 5 bases and J by 6 bases, and 7 bases separated the two germline ends. CDR3 DNA: TGTGCCAGCAGCAGGGGGAAGACCCAGTACTTC. Amino acids: CASSRGKTQYF.

DNA of the CDR3: TGTGCCAGCAGCCCCCGGGACAGGGGGGATTACGAGCAGTACTTC. It translates to CASSPRDRGDYEQYF. This chain connects TRBV7-8 to TRBJ2-7, with 11 bases identical to TRBD1. Trimming took 5 bases from V and 4 from J; bases not matched to a gene: 7. The CDR3 is 15 residues long. Germline V gives CDR1 SGHVS, CDR2 FQNEAQ.

The genes are TRBV6-1 and TRBJ2-7; 7 bases are a match to TRBD2. The CDR3 runs to 16 residues. Per germline, CDR1 MNHNS and CDR2 SASEGT. After removal of 4 bases from V and 1 base from J, the junction contained 10 bases not matched to a gene. CDR3 sequence (DNA): TGTGCCAGCAGTGGGAACTACGGGGGGAGTTCCTACGAGCAGTACTTC. It encodes CASSGNYGGSSYEQYF.

The chain couples TRBV27 to TRBJ1-1; TRBD1 agrees at 10 bases. CDR3 size: 15 residues. After removal of 0 bases from V and 8 bases from J, the junction contained 6 bases not matched to a gene. Germline CDR1 is MNHEY and CDR2 is SMNVEV (reference sequence). The CDR3: CASSLSTGGYREAFF. The CDR3 DNA reads TGTGCCAGCAGTTTATCGACAGGGGGCTACCGGGAAGCTTTCTTT.

The chain uses TRBV19 and TRBJ1-1; D gene unclear. CDR3 length: 14 amino acids. Per germline, CDR1 LNHDA and CDR2 SQIVND (reference sequence). V lost 3 bases and J lost 5, with 13 bases in between. CDR3 coding DNA: TGTGCCAGTAGTATGATGTACCGCGCGACTGAAGCTTTCTTT. It is translated as CASSMMYRATEAFF. Full variable domain (remainder filled in from reference TRBV19 and TRBJ1-1): DGGITQSPKYLFRKEGQNVTLSCEQNLNHDAMYWYRQDPGQGLRLIYYSQIVNDFQKGDIAEGYSVSREKKESFPLTVTSAQKNPTAFYLCASSMMYRATEAFFGQGTRLTVV.

The genes are TRBV7-8 and TRBJ2-3; 8 bases are a match to TRBD2. Germline trimming cut 0 bases from V and 4 bases from J; bases unmatched to any gene: 12. This CDR3 is 18 amino acids long. Germline V gene sequence: CDR1 SGHVS, CDR2 FQNEAQ. CDR3 sequence (DNA): TGTGCCAGCAGCTTAGCGTATCAAGCGGGGGCGCAGCCAGATACGCAGTATTTT. This encodes CASSLAYQAGAQPDTQYF.

This chain links TRBV7-9 with TRBJ2-7, with 7 positions matching TRBD1. V lost 8 bases, J lost 10 bases, and 11 bases stayed unmatched. CDR3 length: 12 amino acids. Germline CDR1 reads SEHNR; CDR2 reads FQNEAQ (reference sequence). The CDR3 DNA reads TGTGCCAGCCTGGGACAGAAAGGCCCCCAGTACTTC. Its translation: CASLGQKGPQYF.

This sequence joins TRBV11-2 and TRBJ2-7, with 7 nucleotides matching TRBD1. The length of the CDR3 is 14 residues. Unmatched junction bases numbered 10, after V lost 5 bases and J lost 6 bases. Germline CDR1 reads SGHAT; CDR2 reads FQNNGV. The DNA for the CDR3 is TGTGCCAGCAGCCCTTTGGACAGGAGCGGCGAGCAGTACTTC. Translating it yields CASSPLDRSGEQYF.